This T cell receptor beta chain is drawn from a study of blood T cell repertoires in COVID-19. Germline V gene sequence: CDR1 SGDLS, CDR2 YYNGEE. CDR3 size: 14 residues. J lost 4 bases, V lost 4 bases, and 4 bases had no gene match. Profiling relied on immunoSEQ multiplex PCR, and the TCRdb table lists in-frame clones only, not all of them. The sample carries 120,000 to 150,000 clones, approximately 85% recorded once. This clone was detected only once. J is TRBJ2-1 and V is TRBV9; TRBD1 agrees at 8 bases. The receptor comes from a man aged 50 to 59 with acute or convalescent COVID-19. Sequencing was carried out using peripheral blood. CDR3 protein: CASSRTGPYNEQFF. The CDR3 DNA reads TGTGCCAGCAGCCGGACAGGGCCGTACAATGAGCAGTTCTTC.